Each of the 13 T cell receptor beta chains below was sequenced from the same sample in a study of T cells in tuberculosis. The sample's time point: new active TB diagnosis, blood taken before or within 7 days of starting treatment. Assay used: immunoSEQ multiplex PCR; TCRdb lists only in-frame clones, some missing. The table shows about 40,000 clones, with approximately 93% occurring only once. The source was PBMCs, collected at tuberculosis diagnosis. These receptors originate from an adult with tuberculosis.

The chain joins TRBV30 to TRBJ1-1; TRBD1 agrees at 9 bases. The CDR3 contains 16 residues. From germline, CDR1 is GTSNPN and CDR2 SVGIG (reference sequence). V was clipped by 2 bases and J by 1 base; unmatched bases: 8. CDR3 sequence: CAWSLPRGQGNTEAFF. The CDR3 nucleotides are TGTGCCTGGAGTTTGCCCCGGGGACAGGGGAACACTGAAGCTTTCTTT. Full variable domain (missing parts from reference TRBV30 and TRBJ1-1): SQTIHQWPATLVQPVGSPLSLECTVEGTSNPNLYWYRQAAGRGLQLLFYSVGIGQISSEVPQNLSASRPQDRQFILSSKKLLLSDSGFYLCAWSLPRGQGNTEAFFGQGTRLTVV.

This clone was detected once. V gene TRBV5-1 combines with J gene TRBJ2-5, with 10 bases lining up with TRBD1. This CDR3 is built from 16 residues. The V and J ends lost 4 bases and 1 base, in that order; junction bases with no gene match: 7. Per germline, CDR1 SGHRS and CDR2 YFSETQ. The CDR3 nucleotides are TGCGCCAGCAGCCTGGGGGACAGGGGAGCCCAAGAGACCCAGTACTTC. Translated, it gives CASSLGDRGAQETQYF.

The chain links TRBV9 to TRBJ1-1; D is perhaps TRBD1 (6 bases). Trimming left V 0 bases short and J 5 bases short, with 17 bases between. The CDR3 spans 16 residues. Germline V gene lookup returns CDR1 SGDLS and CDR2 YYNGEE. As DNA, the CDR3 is TGTGCCAGCAGCGTAGGATTGGGGGTAGGGGGTACTGAAGCTTTCTTT. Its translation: CASSVGLGVGGTEAFF.

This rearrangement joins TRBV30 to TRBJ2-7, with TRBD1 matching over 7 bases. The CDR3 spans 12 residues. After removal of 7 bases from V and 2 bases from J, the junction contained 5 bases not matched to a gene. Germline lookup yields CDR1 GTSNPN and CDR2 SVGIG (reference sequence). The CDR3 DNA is TGTGCCTCGGCTCAGGGGGCCTACGAGCAGTACTTC. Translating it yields CASAQGAYEQYF.

The CDR3 DNA is TGCGCCAGCAGCCAAGACCACAGCTCTGGAAACACCATATATTTT. Translating it yields CASSQDHSSGNTIYF. The rearrangement links TRBV4-3 to TRBJ1-3; D is unresolved. V dropped 0 bases and J dropped 0 bases, with 6 bases sitting between them. Germline CDR1 LGHNA, CDR2 YSLEER. The CDR3 spans 15 residues.

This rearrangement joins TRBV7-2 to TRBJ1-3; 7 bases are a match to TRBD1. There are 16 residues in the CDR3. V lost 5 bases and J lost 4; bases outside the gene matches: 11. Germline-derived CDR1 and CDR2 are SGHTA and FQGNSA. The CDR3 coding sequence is TGTGCCAGCAGCAAACAGGGGCGGCTAGGAGGAAACACCATATATTTT. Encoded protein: CASSKQGRLGGNTIYF.

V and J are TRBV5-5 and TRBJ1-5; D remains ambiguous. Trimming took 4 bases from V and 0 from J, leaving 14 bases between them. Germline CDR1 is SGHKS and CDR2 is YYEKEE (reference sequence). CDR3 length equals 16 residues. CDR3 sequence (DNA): TGTGCCAGCAGCCCTGGCGGGCAGCTTAGCAATCAGCCCCAGCATTTT. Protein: CASSPGGQLSNQPQHF.

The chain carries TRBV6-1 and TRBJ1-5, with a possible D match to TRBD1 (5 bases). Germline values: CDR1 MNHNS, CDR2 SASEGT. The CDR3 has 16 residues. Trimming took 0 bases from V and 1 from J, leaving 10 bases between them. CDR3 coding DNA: TGTGCCAGCAGTGAAGCGACAGCCTTCAGCAATCAGCCCCAGCATTTT. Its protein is CASSEATAFSNQPQHF.

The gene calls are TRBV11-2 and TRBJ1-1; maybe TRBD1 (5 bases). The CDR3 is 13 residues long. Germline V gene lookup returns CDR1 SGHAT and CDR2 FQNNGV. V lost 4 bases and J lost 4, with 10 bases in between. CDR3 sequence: CASSSRQSTEAFF. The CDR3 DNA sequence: TGTGCCAGCAGCTCACGACAGAGCACTGAAGCTTTCTTT.

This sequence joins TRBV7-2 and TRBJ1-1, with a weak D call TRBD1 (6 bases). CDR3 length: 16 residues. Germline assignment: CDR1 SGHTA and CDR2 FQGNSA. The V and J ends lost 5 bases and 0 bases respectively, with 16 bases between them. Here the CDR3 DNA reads TGTGCCAGCAGCCCCACCGGGACAAGGATGAACACTGAAGCTTTCTTT. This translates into CASSPTGTRMNTEAFF.

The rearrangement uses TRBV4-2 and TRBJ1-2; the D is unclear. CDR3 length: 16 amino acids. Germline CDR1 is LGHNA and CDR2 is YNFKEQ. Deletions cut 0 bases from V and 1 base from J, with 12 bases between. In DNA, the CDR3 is TGTGCCAGCAGCCAAGAGCGGGCCAGCAATAACTATGGCTACACCTTC. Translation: CASSQERASNNYGYTF.

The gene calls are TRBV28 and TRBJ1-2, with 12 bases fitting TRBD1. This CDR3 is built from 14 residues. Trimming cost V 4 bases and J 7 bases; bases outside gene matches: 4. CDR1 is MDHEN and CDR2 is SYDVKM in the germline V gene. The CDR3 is CASSWGTGGFGYTF. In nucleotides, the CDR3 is TGTGCCAGCAGTTGGGGGACAGGGGGCTTTGGCTACACCTTC.

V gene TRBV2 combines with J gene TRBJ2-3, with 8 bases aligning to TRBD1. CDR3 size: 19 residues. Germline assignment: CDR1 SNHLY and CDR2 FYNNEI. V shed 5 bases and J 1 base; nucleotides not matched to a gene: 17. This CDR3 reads CASSRTGGKLKTRTDTQYF. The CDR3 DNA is TGTGCCAGCAGTCGTACAGGGGGTAAACTAAAAACCCGCACAGATACGCAGTATTTT.